This T cell receptor beta chain stems from a study of blood T cell repertoires in COVID-19. About the study: Samples of COVID-19 (acute and convalescent) were obtained from the United States, Italy and Spain. T cells, B-cell-depleted T cells, or PBMCs supplied cDNA or gDNA.

Original data processing: Quantification of nucleated cells was approximated via reference gene primer amplification. Clones were sequenced by immunoSEQ multiplex PCR, and TCRdb holds only the in-frame ones, with some missing. V and J calls and clone size follow that table, whereas D and trimming were derived from the DNA. The table lists 250,000 or so clones, about 88% of them singletons. The CDR3 runs 13 residues. The ends were cut back, 2 bases at V and 3 bases at J, with 8 bases in the middle. Germline V gives CDR1 SGHNT, CDR2 YYREEE (reference sequence). This clonotype was obtained from a woman in her seventies with active or convalescent COVID-19. This chain joins TRBV5-4 and TRBJ2-5; a weak D match, TRBD1 (6 bases). The source material was peripheral blood. The CDR3, as DNA: TGTGCCAGCAGCTTTAAGGGGGAAGAGACCCAGTACTTC. Its translation: CASSFKGEETQYF.